These 9 T cell receptor beta chains originate from one sample sequenced in a study of blood T cell repertoires in COVID-19 (dated by TCRdb to 2018 to 2020). The library was made by the immunoSEQ multiplex PCR assay. The source is immuneACCESS, and TCRdb retained only in-frame sequences with V and J called. Part of the clones is not carried over; for the studies checked, unresolved V genes explain less than half of this, and the remainder is unexplained. The sample table records around 300,000 clones; around 87% of these occur just once. About 5.7% of the sample rests with the top ten. Sequencing input: PBMCs or T cells enriched from blood (not recorded which). The receptors stem from a woman younger than 45 who had recovered from COVID-19.

The chain uses TRBV11-3 and TRBJ2-2; tentatively, D is TRBD1 (5 bases). CDR3 length: 20 residues. CDR1 and CDR2 (germline): SGHNT, YENEEA. The germline V and J ends were trimmed by 1 base and 4 bases, with 25 bases remaining between them. In DNA form, the CDR3 reads TGTGCCAGCAGCTTAGGGGAAAGGGGAAGCACCATCCGAAGCACCGGGGAGCTGTTTTTT. Translated, it gives CASSLGERGSTIRSTGELFF.

As regards this clone: This sample also contains other DNA sequences that code for the same CDR3. V gene TRBV18 combines with J gene TRBJ1-2; D not certain. The CDR3 extends over 13 amino acids. Trimming left V 6 bases short and J 4 bases short, with 12 bases between. The germline V gene has CDR1 KGHSH and CDR2 LQKENI. The CDR3 coding sequence is TGTGCCAGCTCTCCGGACTCATCCTATGGCTACACCTTC. Translated, it gives CASSPDSSYGYTF. Based on the CDR3 plus reference TRBV18 and TRBJ1-2, the full variable domain is NAGVMQNPRHLVRRRGQEARLRCSPMKGHSHVYWYRQLPEEGLKFMVYLQKENIIDESGMPKERFSAEFPKEGPSILRIQQVVRGDSAAYFCASSPDSSYGYTFGSGTRLTVV.

The V and J genes are TRBV2 and TRBJ2-7; 9 nucleotides match TRBD1. Germline V gene data show CDR1 as SNHLY and CDR2 as FYNNEI. V was clipped by 6 bases and J by 2 bases; unmatched bases: 2. This CDR3 has 13 amino acids. The CDR3 sequence is CASRRQGAYEQYF. In DNA, the CDR3 is TGTGCCAGCAGGAGACAGGGGGCCTACGAGCAGTACTTC.

The chain has TRBV24-1 and TRBJ2-2; D remains ambiguous. Between the trimmed V and J ends, which lost 9 bases and 2 bases, there was a span of 9 bases. The CDR3 is 13 residues long. Germline V gene sequence: CDR1 KGHDR, CDR2 SFDVKD. The CDR3, as DNA: TGTGCCACCGAGAAGACAAACACCGGGGAGCTGTTTTTT. Its translation is CATEKTNTGELFF.

V usage is TRBV5-1 and J usage is TRBJ1-1; possibly TRBD1 for D (6 bases). Between the trimmed V and J ends, which lost 5 bases and 5 bases, there was a span of 13 bases. From germline, CDR1 is SGHRS and CDR2 YFSETQ. The CDR3 sequence is 13 residues long. The CDR3 is CASSLAGVTEAFF. CDR3 sequence (DNA): TGCGCCAGCAGTCTGGCAGGGGTAACTGAAGCTTTCTTT. Looking up the rest from reference TRBV5-1 and TRBJ1-1 gives the full variable domain: KAGVTQTPRYLIKTRGQQVTLSCSPISGHRSVSWYQQTPGQGLQFLFEYFSETQRNKGNFPGRFSGRQFSNSRSEMNVSTLELGDSALYLCASSLAGVTEAFFGQGTRLTVV.

CDR3 residues: CASSLDGQGASEQFF. The CDR3 nucleotides read TGTGCCAGCAGCTTAGATGGGCAGGGGGCTAGTGAGCAGTTCTTC. J is TRBJ2-1 and V is TRBV11-3; 8 bases align to TRBD1. Germline CDR1 is SGHNT and CDR2 is YENEEA. Trimming cost V 0 bases and J 9 bases; bases outside gene matches: 7. The CDR3 runs to 15 residues.

J is TRBJ2-7 and V is TRBV2, with D possibly matching TRBD1 (6 bases). The germline V gene encodes CDR1 SNHLY and CDR2 FYNNEI. CDR3 length: 13 amino acids. The V and J ends lost 7 bases and 2 bases respectively, with 12 bases between them. CDR3: CASMEGTPYEQYF. The CDR3, as DNA: TGTGCCAGCATGGAAGGGACACCCTACGAGCAGTACTTC.

The genes are TRBV7-9 and TRBJ2-3; D possibly corresponds to TRBD2 (5 bases). V dropped 10 bases and J dropped 1 base, with 18 bases sitting between them. Germline V gene sequence: CDR1 SEHNR, CDR2 FQNEAQ (reference sequence). The CDR3 totals 15 residues. Here the CDR3 reads CATGPTAGGTDTQYF. The CDR3 nucleotides read TGTGCCACCGGACCAACCGCCGGGGGCACAGATACGCAGTATTTT.

The chain combines TRBV7-2 with TRBJ1-2, with D possibly being TRBD1 (6 bases). V dropped 1 base and J dropped 0 bases, with 9 bases sitting between them. The CDR3 totals 15 residues. Germline assignment: CDR1 SGHTA and CDR2 FQGNSA. CDR3 in DNA: TGTGCCAGCAGCTTAGGGACAGAAGCTAACTATGGCTACACCTTC. Protein sequence: CASSLGTEANYGYTF.